One and the same sample provided the 21 T cell receptor beta chains below, sequenced in a study of PD-L1 blockade in urothelial cancer. Libraries were prepared by immunoSEQ multiplex PCR; TCRdb keeps only in-frame clonotypes and omits some of them. Among about 50,000 clones, about 88% were seen once, and the ten largest hold 2.4%. Time point here: peripheral blood 6 weeks after treatment start. The source material was PBMCs, sampled around atezolizumab (anti-PD-L1) treatment. The receptors stem from a man aged 55 to 70 with urothelial cancer.

This clone came up many times. This chain links TRBV7-8 with TRBJ2-7; 7 bases match TRBD1. The CDR3 is 15 residues long. The V and J ends lost 0 bases and 5 bases, in that order; junction bases with no gene match: 7. Per germline, CDR1 SGHVS and CDR2 FQNEAQ. The CDR3 reads CASSLATGEMDEQYF. The CDR3, as DNA: TGTGCCAGCAGCTTAGCTACAGGGGAAATGGACGAGCAGTACTTC. Together with reference TRBV7-8 and TRBJ2-7, the CDR3 gives the full variable domain: GAGVSQSPRYKVAKRGQDVALRCDPISGHVSLFWYQQALGQGPEFLTYFQNEAQLDKSGLPSDRFFAERPEGSVSTLKIQRTQQEDSAVYLCASSLATGEMDEQYFGPGTRLTVT.

This clone was observed a few times. The chain couples TRBV9 to TRBJ2-1, with D possibly matching TRBD2 (6 bases). Germline V gene data show CDR1 as SGDLS and CDR2 as YYNGEE. The germline V and J ends were trimmed by 0 bases and 9 bases, with 13 bases remaining between them. This CDR3 comprises 14 residues. The CDR3 DNA reads as TGTGCCAGCAGCGTAGTCGGGAGTCCTAGTGAGCAGTTCTTC. Its protein is CASSVVGSPSEQFF.

The V and J genes are TRBV7-9 and TRBJ1-3; 9 positions agree with TRBD1. Looked up from germline, CDR1 is SEHNR and CDR2 is FQNEAQ (reference sequence). There are 15 residues in the CDR3. The V segment lost 4 bases and the J segment 0 bases; nucleotides outside the gene matches: 1. CDR3 sequence: CASSSTGGSGNTIYF. CDR3 nucleotide sequence: TGTGCCAGCAGCTCGACAGGGGGCTCTGGAAACACCATATATTTT.

The rearrangement links TRBV19 to TRBJ2-5, with D tentatively TRBD1 (7 bases). V lost 3 bases to trimming and J lost 2 bases, with 13 bases between them. Germline CDR1 and CDR2: LNHDA and SQIVND (reference sequence). This CDR3 has 15 residues. This CDR3 reads CASSIGAGGQETQYF. CDR3 bases: TGTGCCAGTAGTATTGGAGCAGGGGGGCAAGAGACCCAGTACTTC.

The V gene is TRBV7-8, the J gene TRBJ1-5, with TRBD1 matching over 8 bases. The length of the CDR3 is 15 residues. Trimming at V came to 5 bases and at J to 4 bases, leaving 7 bases not matched to a gene. Germline values: CDR1 SGHVS, CDR2 FQNEAQ. CDR3 sequence (DNA): TGTGCCAGCAGCCGACAGGGGATTGGGAATCAGCCCCAGCATTTT. Translating it yields CASSRQGIGNQPQHF. Full variable domain (remainder filled in from reference TRBV7-8 and TRBJ1-5): GAGVSQSPRYKVAKRGQDVALRCDPISGHVSLFWYQQALGQGPEFLTYFQNEAQLDKSGLPSDRFFAERPEGSVSTLKIQRTQQEDSAVYLCASSRQGIGNQPQHFGDGTRLSIL.

The chain carries TRBV27 and TRBJ2-2, with D tentatively TRBD1 (5 bases). The germline V gene has CDR1 MNHEY and CDR2 SMNVEV (reference sequence). This CDR3 contains 15 residues. Deletions cut 5 bases from V and 4 bases from J, with 14 bases between. CDR3 in amino acids: CASSPTGWSTGELFF. The CDR3 DNA is TGTGCCAGCAGTCCCACAGGCTGGAGCACCGGGGAGCTGTTTTTT.

The V call is TRBV9, the J call TRBJ2-2; weak D call: TRBD2 (6 bases). Between the trimmed V and J ends, which lost 2 bases and 4 bases, there was a span of 12 bases. The germline CDR1 and CDR2 sequences are SGDLS and YYNGEE. CDR3 length equals 15 residues. The CDR3 loop reads CASSVDPGGTGELFF. The CDR3 nucleotides are TGTGCCAGCAGCGTCGACCCCGGGGGCACCGGGGAGCTGTTTTTT.

V gene TRBV7-9 combines with J gene TRBJ1-3, with D unresolved. The CDR3 is 16 residues long. Trimming stripped 3 bases from V and 0 bases from J, with 12 bases between. Germline V gene lookup returns CDR1 SEHNR and CDR2 FQNEAQ (reference sequence). For the CDR3, the DNA is TGTGCCAGCAGCTTTCCGGGGTCGGACTCTGGAAACACCATATATTTT. This encodes CASSFPGSDSGNTIYF.

The rearrangement links TRBV11-3 to TRBJ2-7, with TRBD2 identical over 11 bases. Germline-derived CDR1 and CDR2 are SGHNT and YENEEA. Trimming cost V 5 bases and J 12 bases; bases outside gene matches: 12. The CDR3 is 14 amino acids. The CDR3 loop is CASSPGTSGTRLYF. The CDR3 DNA is TGTGCCAGCAGCCCCGGGACTAGCGGAACCCGGTTGTACTTC.

The chain carries TRBV27 and TRBJ2-3; 11 bases map to TRBD2. The CDR3 sequence is 18 residues long. V gave up 6 bases and J gave up 0 bases; unmatched junction bases: 11. The V gene's germline CDR1 is MNHEY and CDR2 SMNVEV (reference sequence). CDR3 in amino acids: CASRSGGLADLSTDTQYF. The CDR3 bases are TGTGCCAGCAGGTCGGGGGGACTAGCGGACCTTAGCACAGATACGCAGTATTTT.

This clone was seen just once. The chain combines TRBV19 with TRBJ2-5; perhaps TRBD1 as D (6 bases). V lost 7 bases and J lost 5, with 14 bases in between. From germline, CDR1 is LNHDA and CDR2 SQIVND (reference sequence). The CDR3 consists of 13 residues. The CDR3 sequence: CASMSGAEETQYF. Written as DNA, the CDR3 is TGTGCCAGTATGTCAGGGGCTGAGGAGACCCAGTACTTC.

The gene calls are TRBV5-1 and TRBJ1-4, with 9 bases fitting TRBD1. In germline, CDR1 is SGHRS, CDR2 YFSETQ. Trimming removed 4 bases from V and 7 bases from J; junction bases left unmatched: 8. The CDR3 consists of 15 residues. The CDR3 nucleotides read TGCGCCAGCAGCCTCACAGGGGGCGGAGGTGAAAAACTGTTTTTT. It codes for CASSLTGGGGEKLFF.

The chain uses TRBV6-5 and TRBJ2-6; D remains ambiguous. Germline V CDR1 and CDR2: MNHEY, SVGAGI. The V gene lost 0 bases and the J gene lost 2 bases, with 8 bases spanning the gap. The CDR3 covers 16 residues. The CDR3 DNA is TGTGCCAGCAGTTACTCGATCCGGGCTGGGGCCAACGTCCTGACTTTC. This gives the protein CASSYSIRAGANVLTF.

This clone was recorded once. This sequence joins TRBV21-1 and TRBJ2-5; TRBD2 reflects the table's D call only, with no check against the DNA. TRBV21-1 represents a pseudogene. This CDR3 region has 19 residues. The CDR3: CASSRLGSGTSGYQETQYF. CDR3 coding DNA: TGTGCCAGCAGCAGATTGGGGTCAGGAACTAGCGGATACCAAGAGACCCAGTACTTC.

The chain combines TRBV15 with TRBJ2-1; no clear D gene. Looked up from germline, CDR1 is LNHNV and CDR2 is YYDKDF (reference sequence). Trimming took off 1 base at V and 1 base at J, with 14 bases between the two ends. This CDR3 contains 17 residues. The CDR3: CATSRGLGRRSYNEQFF. CDR3 sequence (DNA): TGTGCCACCAGCAGAGGCTTGGGCCGGCGTTCCTACAATGAGCAGTTCTTC.

This chain links TRBV19 with TRBJ2-1, with 8 nucleotides matching TRBD2. V dropped 11 bases and J dropped 6; count of bases not matched to a gene: 6. Germline lookup yields CDR1 LNHDA and CDR2 SQIVND (reference sequence). There are 12 residues in the CDR3. The CDR3 is CACGGPSNEQFF. Here the CDR3 DNA reads TGTGCCTGCGGGGGGCCTAGCAATGAGCAGTTCTTC. The entire variable domain, with the rest obtained from reference TRBV19 and TRBJ2-1, is as follows: DGGITQSPKYLFRKEGQNVTLSCEQNLNHDAMYWYRQDPGQGLRLIYYSQIVNDFQKGDIAEGYSVSREKKESFPLTVTSAQKNPTAFYLCACGGPSNEQFFGPGTRLTVL.

The J gene is TRBJ1-2, the V gene TRBV30; D not certain. Germline V gives CDR1 GTSNPN, CDR2 SVGIG (reference sequence). The CDR3 is made up of 12 amino acids. Trimming shortened V by 2 bases and J by 7 bases, and 11 bases separated the two germline ends. CDR3 in amino acids: CAWSIAPGGYTF. The DNA for the CDR3 is TGTGCCTGGAGTATAGCCCCTGGTGGCTACACCTTC.

The genes are TRBV2 and TRBJ1-2; the match to TRBD1 covers 11 bases. This CDR3 is 18 amino acids long. CDR1 SNHLY and CDR2 FYNNEI come from the germline V gene. J gave up 0 bases and V 6 bases, and 12 bases lay outside the gene matches. CDR3 coding DNA: TGTGCCAGCAGAGAGGGACAGGGGGGGACTTATACTAACTATGGCTACACCTTC. Translating gives CASREGQGGTYTNYGYTF.

DNA of the CDR3: TGTGCCAGCAGCGAGGGACAGGGGGGAACGTACGAGCAGTACTTC. It specifies CASSEGQGGTYEQYF. The chain uses TRBV7-2 and TRBJ2-7; 11 positions agree with TRBD1. Germline V gives CDR1 SGHTA, CDR2 FQGNSA. CDR3 length: 15 residues. Losses at the gene ends were 5 bases for V and 4 bases for J; bases not matched to a gene: 7.

The DNA of the CDR3 is TGTGCCAGCAGGGCGGCTAGCGGGGCCACGGGGTACTTC. Translated, it gives CASRAASGATGYF. This sequence joins TRBV6-4 and TRBJ2-4; 9 nucleotides match TRBD2. Germline-derived CDR1 and CDR2 are MRHNA and SNTAGT. J was trimmed by 15 bases and V by 6 bases; bases with no gene match: 12. The length of the CDR3 is 13 residues.

The V and J genes are TRBV28 and TRBJ2-3; TRBD2 agrees at 9 bases. Per germline, CDR1 MDHEN and CDR2 SYDVKM. The J segment lost 0 bases and the V segment lost 5 bases, leaving 6 bases of the junction unmatched. The CDR3 has 16 residues. The CDR3 region is CASSLSGSASTDTQYF. DNA for the CDR3: TGTGCCAGCAGTCTTAGCGGGAGTGCCAGCACAGATACGCAGTATTTT.